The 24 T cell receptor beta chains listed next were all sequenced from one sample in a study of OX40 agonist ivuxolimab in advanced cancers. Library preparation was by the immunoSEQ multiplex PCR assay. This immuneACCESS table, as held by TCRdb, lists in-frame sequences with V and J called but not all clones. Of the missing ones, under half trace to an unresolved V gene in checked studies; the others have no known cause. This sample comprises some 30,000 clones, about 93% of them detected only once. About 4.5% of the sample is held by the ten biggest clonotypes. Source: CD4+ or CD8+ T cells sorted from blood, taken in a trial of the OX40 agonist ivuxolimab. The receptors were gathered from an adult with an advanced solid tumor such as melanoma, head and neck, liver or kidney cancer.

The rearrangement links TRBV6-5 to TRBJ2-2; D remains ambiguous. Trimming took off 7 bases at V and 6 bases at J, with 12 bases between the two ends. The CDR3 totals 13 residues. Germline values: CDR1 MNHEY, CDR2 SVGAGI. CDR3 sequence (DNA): TGTGCCAGCAAGAACGGTTGGGCCGGGGAGCTGTTTTTT. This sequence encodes CASKNGWAGELFF.

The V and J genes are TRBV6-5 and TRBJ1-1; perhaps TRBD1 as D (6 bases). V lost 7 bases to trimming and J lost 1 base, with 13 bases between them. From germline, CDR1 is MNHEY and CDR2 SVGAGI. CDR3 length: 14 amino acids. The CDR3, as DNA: TGTGCCAGCAACCCCGGGGGCGAGAACACTGAAGCTTTCTTT. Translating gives CASNPGGENTEAFF.

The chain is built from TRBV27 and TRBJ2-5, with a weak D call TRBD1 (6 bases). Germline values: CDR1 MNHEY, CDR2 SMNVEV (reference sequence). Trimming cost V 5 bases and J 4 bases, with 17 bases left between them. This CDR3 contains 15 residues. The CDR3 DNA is TGTGCCAGCAGTCCCATTGGACAGACGGGAGAGACCCAGTACTTC. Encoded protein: CASSPIGQTGETQYF.

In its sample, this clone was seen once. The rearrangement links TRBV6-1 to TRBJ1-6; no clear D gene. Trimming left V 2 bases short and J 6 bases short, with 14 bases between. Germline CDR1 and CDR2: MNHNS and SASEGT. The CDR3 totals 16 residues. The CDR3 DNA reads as TGTGCCAGCAGTGAATTTCGGGCGAATAGTAATTCACCCCTCCACTTT. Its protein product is CASSEFRANSNSPLHF.

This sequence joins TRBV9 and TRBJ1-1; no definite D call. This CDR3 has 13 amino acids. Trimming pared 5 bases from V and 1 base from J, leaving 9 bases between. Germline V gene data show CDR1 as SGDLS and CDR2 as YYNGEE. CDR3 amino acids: CASSLQSNTEAFF. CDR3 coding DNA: TGTGCCAGCAGTTTACAGTCGAACACTGAAGCTTTCTTT.

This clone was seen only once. CDR3 coding DNA: TGTGCCAGCAGTGTTTCTCGGTACTTC. Translating it yields CASSVSRYF. V and J are TRBV27 and TRBJ2-7; D is unclear. Deletions cut 5 bases from V and 12 bases from J, with 8 bases between. CDR3 size: 9 residues. Germline V gene lookup returns CDR1 MNHEY and CDR2 SMNVEV (reference sequence).

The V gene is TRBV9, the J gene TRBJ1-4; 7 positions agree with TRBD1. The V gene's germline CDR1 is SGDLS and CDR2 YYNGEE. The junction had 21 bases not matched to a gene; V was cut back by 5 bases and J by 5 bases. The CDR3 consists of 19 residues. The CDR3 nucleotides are TGTGCCAGCAGTCATAGTCTCCTCAAGCGGGACAGCTCAAATGAAAAACTGTTTTTT. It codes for CASSHSLLKRDSSNEKLFF.

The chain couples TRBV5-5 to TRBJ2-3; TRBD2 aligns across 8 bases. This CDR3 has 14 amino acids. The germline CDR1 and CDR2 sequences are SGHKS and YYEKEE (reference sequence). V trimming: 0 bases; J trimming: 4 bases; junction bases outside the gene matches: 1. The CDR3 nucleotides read TGTGCCAGCAGCTTGGCGGGAGGGGCAGATACGCAGTATTTT. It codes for CASSLAGGADTQYF.

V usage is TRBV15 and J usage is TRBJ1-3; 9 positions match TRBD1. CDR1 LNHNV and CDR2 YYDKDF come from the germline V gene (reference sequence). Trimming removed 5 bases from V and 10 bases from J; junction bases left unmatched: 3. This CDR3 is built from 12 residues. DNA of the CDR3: TGTGCCACCAGCGGGACAGGGTGGACCATATATTTT. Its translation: CATSGTGWTIYF.

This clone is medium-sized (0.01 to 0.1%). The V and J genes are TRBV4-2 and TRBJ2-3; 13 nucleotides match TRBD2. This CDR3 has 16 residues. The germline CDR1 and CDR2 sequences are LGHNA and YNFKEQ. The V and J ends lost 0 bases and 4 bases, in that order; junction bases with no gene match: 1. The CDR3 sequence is CASSQDGTSGADTQYF. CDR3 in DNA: TGTGCCAGCAGCCAAGATGGGACTAGCGGGGCAGATACGCAGTATTTT.

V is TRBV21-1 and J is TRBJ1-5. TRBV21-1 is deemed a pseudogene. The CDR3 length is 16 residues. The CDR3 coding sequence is TGTGCCAGCAGCAAAGTCTTGGCCAGCCGCAATCAGCCCCAGCATTTT. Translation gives CASSKVLASRNQPQHF.

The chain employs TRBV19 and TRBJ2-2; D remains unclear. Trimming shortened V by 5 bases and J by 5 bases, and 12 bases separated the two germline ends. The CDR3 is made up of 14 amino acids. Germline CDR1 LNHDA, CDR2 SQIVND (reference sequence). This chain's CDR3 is CASSRVSVTGELFF. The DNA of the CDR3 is TGTGCCAGTAGTCGAGTGTCGGTGACCGGGGAGCTGTTTTTT.

The CDR3 coding sequence is TGTGCCAGCAGCTTGGGCACAGGGGGCTATGGCTACACCTTC. Translated, it gives CASSLGTGGYGYTF. The V and J genes are TRBV13 and TRBJ1-2; 8 nucleotides line up with TRBD1. Per the germline V gene, CDR1 is PRHDT and CDR2 is FYEKMQ (reference sequence). The J segment lost 4 bases and the V segment lost 3 bases, leaving 4 bases of the junction unmatched. The CDR3 runs 14 residues.

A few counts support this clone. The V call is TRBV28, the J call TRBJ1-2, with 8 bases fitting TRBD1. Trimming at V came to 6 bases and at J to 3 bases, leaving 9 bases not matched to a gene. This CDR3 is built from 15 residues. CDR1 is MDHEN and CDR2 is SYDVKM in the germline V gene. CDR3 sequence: CASSPPRTGYYGYTF. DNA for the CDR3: TGTGCCAGCAGCCCACCTAGGACAGGGTACTATGGCTACACCTTC.

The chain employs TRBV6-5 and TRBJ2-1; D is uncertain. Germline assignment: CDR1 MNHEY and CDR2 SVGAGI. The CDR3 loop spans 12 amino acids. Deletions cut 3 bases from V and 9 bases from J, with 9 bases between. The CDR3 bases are TGTGCCAGCAGTTATAAGCTGGGTGAGCAGTTCTTC. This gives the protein CASSYKLGEQFF.

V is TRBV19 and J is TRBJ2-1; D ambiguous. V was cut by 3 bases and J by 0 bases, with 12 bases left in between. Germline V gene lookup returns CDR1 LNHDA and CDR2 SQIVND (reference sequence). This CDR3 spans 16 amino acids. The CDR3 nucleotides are TGTGCCAGTAGTATTTTAGCATCGAGCTCCTACAATGAGCAGTTCTTC. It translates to CASSILASSSYNEQFF.

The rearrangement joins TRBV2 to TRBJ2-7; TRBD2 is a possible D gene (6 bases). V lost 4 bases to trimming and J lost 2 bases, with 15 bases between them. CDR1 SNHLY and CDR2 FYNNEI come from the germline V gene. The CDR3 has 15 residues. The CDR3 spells CASSGVAGWTYEQYV. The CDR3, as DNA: TGTGCCAGCAGTGGGGTTGCGGGGTGGACCTACGAGCAGTACGTC.

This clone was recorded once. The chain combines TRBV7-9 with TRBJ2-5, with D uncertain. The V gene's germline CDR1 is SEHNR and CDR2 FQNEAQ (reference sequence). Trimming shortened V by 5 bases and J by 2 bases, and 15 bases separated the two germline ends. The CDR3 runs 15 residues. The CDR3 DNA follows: TGTGCCAGCAGCCCCCATTCTCGGAATCAAGAGACCCAGTACTTC. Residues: CASSPHSRNQETQYF.

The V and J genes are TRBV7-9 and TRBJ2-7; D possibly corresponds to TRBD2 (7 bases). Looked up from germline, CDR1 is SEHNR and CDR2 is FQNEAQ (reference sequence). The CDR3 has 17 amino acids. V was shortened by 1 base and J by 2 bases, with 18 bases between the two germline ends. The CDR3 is CASSLGTGAGVPYEQYV. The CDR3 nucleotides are TGTGCCAGCAGCTTAGGAACGGGGGCGGGGGTACCCTACGAGCAGTACGTC.

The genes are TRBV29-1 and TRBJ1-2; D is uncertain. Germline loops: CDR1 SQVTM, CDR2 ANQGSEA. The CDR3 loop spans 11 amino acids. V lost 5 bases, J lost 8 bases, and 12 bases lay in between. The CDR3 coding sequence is TGCAGCGTTCCGACGCTCTCGGGCTACACCTTC. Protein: CSVPTLSGYTF. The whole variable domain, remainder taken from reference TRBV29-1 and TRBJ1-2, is SAVISQKPSRDICQRGTSLTIQCQVDSQVTMMFWYRQQPGQSLTLIATANQGSEATYESGFVIDKFPISRPNLTFSTLTVSNMSPEDSSIYLCSVPTLSGYTFGSGTRLTVV.

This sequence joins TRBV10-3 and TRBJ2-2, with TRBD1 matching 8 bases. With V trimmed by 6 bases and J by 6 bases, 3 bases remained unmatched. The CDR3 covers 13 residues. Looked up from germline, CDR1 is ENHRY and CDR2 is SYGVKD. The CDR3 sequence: CAIRDRVPGELFF. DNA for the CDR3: TGTGCCATCAGGGACAGGGTCCCCGGGGAGCTGTTTTTT.

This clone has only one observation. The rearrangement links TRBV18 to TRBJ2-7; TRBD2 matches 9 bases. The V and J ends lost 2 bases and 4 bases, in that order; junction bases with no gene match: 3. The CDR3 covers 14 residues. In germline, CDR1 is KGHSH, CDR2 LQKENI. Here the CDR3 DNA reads TGTGCCAGCTCACCAGCGGGAGGGCCTTACGAGCAGTACTTC. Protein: CASSPAGGPYEQYF. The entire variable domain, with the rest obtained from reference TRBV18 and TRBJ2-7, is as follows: NAGVMQNPRHLVRRRGQEARLRCSPMKGHSHVYWYRQLPEEGLKFMVYLQKENIIDESGMPKERFSAEFPKEGPSILRIQQVVRGDSAAYFCASSPAGGPYEQYFGPGTRLTVT.

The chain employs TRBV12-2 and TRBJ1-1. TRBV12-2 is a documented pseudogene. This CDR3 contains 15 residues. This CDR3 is CASRPGGQNRHEAFF. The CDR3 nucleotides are TGTGCAAGTCGCCCAGGAGGACAAAACAGGCATGAAGCTTTCTTT.

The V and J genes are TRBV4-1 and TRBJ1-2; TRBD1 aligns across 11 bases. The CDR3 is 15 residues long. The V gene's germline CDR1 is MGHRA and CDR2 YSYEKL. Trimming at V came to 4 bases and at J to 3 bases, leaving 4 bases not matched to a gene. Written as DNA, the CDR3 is TGCGCCAGCAGCCCCGGACAGGGGGCTCACTATGGCTACACCTTC. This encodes CASSPGQGAHYGYTF.